This TCR beta chain derives from a study of blood T cells in healthy people across ages. General study findings and limits: Any changes in expanded clonotypes were possibly confounded, as donor CMV status remained unknown. TCR beta diversity correlated strongly with naive T cell percentage.

A second about 7 to 12 cycle PCR used barcoded and J-beta primers. The authors tagged each cDNA molecule using a template-switch adaptor with 12 random nucleotides. From the 5' RACE reads, TCRdb called clonotypes with MiXCR, one entry per CDR3 protein. The table records about 680,000 distinct CDR3 sequences, approximately 50% of them present only once. Details on this clonotype: Its specificity is unknown.

Caucasian individuals from Russia who were healthy and aged about 6 to 95 acted as donors. This clonotype was sampled from a woman aged 55-69 years in good health. Material for sequencing was blood.

CDR3 nucleotides: TGTGCCACCAGTGACCCATCTAGCGGGCCGAGCACAGATACGCAGTATTTT. This translates into CATSDPSSGPSTDTQYF. The rearrangement joins TRBV24-1 to TRBJ2-3, with TRBD2 matching 8 bases. V trimming: 4 bases; J trimming: 0 bases; junction bases outside the gene matches: 8. Germline V lookup: CDR1 KGHDR, CDR2 SFDVKD. The CDR3 totals 17 residues.